Detailed here is one TCR beta chain. The method was immunoSEQ multiplex PCR; TCRdb's version includes in-frame clones alone and lacks a portion of them. This sample has about 62,000 clones, with approximately 80% found just once. Any history of autoimmune disease or systemic immunosuppression disqualified patients. The sample comes from a study of OX40 agonist ivuxolimab in advanced cancers. The CDR3 covers 16 residues. Per the germline V gene, CDR1 is SEHNR and CDR2 is FQNEAQ (reference sequence). With 3 bases removed from V and 3 bases from J, the gap between germline ends came to 14 bases. Sequenced material: CD4+ or CD8+ T cells sorted from blood, taken in a trial of the OX40 agonist ivuxolimab. The rearrangement uses TRBV7-9 and TRBJ2-2; D tentatively reads TRBD1 or TRBD2 (7 bases each). This receptor was taken from an adult with an advanced solid tumor such as melanoma, head and neck, liver or kidney cancer. The CDR3 here is CASSLGGGADTGELFF. The CDR3 DNA reads TGTGCCAGCAGCTTGGGAGGGGGCGCGGACACCGGGGAGCTGTTTTTT.